This T cell receptor (beta chain) originates from a study of cytomegalovirus exposure and HLA in healthy donors. The overall study: Membership in the Caucasian-associated ancestry cluster was found for 81% of 300 to 500 genotyped donors.

On this clone: What it recognizes is unknown. A read error may produce the germline difference seen at one junction end.

Study results and caveats: A later analysis showed that HLA-associated TCR beta chains had undergone more clonal expansion than equally common others. Sequencing likely caused a cluster of highly shared sequence variants.

It was with 60 Vbeta and 13 Jbeta primers that the PCR ran. Only in-frame clones appear in the TCRdb table, and some are missing; sequencing was by immunoSEQ multiplex PCR. The sample holds 90,000 to 120,000 clones, about 75% seen once. The V gene's germline CDR1 is SEHNR and CDR2 FQNEAQ (reference sequence). The CDR3 sequence is 15 residues long. The source is a man between 60 and 70 years old in good health and CMV-seropositive. V and J are TRBV7-9 and TRBJ2-2; weak D call: TRBD2 (5 bases). The sample was PBMCs. This chain's CDR3 is CSSSSRARNTGELFF. The CDR3 bases are TGTTCCAGCAGCTCGCGGGCCCGGAACACCGGGGAGCTGTTTTTT.